This passage covers 14 T cell receptor beta chains from one sample sequenced in a study of identical twins. TCRdb called the 5' RACE reads again in MiXCR, with one record for every CDR3 protein. The data hold about 900,000 distinct CDR3 sequences, with roughly an eighth observed a single time. These same data were also listed under a study on yellow fever vaccine responses in identical twins.

The specimen sequenced was PBMCs. Receptors originate from a woman aged 18 to 35 in good health.

This clonotype was observed a few times. V is TRBV7-2 and J is TRBJ2-2; D could derive from TRBD1 or TRBD2 (6 bases each). The V end lost 2 bases, the J end lost 6 bases, and 10 bases lay between the germline ends. The CDR3 consists of 14 residues. The germline V gene encodes CDR1 SGHTA and CDR2 FQGNSA. In DNA form, the CDR3 reads TGTGCCAGCAGCTTAACGAGGGGGGCCGGGGAGCTGTTTTTT. It translates to CASSLTRGAGELFF.

V usage is TRBV7-7 and J usage is TRBJ1-2; the match to TRBD1 covers 7 bases. The CDR3 extends over 16 amino acids. Trimming removed 5 bases from V and 1 base from J; junction bases left unmatched: 10. The germline gives CDR1 SSHAT, CDR2 FNYEAQ (reference sequence). CDR3 region: CASSRGTAPINYGYTF. The CDR3 region has the DNA TGTGCCAGCAGCAGGGGGACAGCTCCTATTAACTATGGCTACACCTTC.

This clonotype was counted a few times. CDR3 DNA sequence: TGTGCCAGCAGTCCTCCCGGCAAGGGCCTGGGGACCCAGTACTTC. This sequence encodes CASSPPGKGLGTQYF. The chain is built from TRBV12-3 or TRBV12-4 and TRBJ2-5, with D hard to call. V was pared by 5 bases and J by 7 bases, with 20 bases between. This CDR3 region has 15 residues.

The chain carries TRBV20-1 and TRBJ2-1; D is unresolved. Per germline, CDR1 DFQATT and CDR2 SNEGSKA (reference sequence). The CDR3 is made up of 11 amino acids. V gave up 2 bases and J gave up 5 bases, with 4 bases separating them. The CDR3 DNA reads TGCAGTGCTAGACGACACAATGAGCAGTTCTTC. Its protein is CSARRHNEQFF.

This clonotype was counted between two and nine times. V usage is TRBV6-1 and J usage is TRBJ2-1; D is undetermined. CDR1 and CDR2 from the germline V gene are MNHNS and SASEGT. Between the trimmed V and J ends, which lost 5 bases and 4 bases, there was a span of 15 bases. This CDR3 contains 15 residues. CDR3 amino acids: CASSRANTGYNEQFF. For the CDR3, the DNA is TGTGCCAGCAGTAGGGCAAATACTGGGTACAATGAGCAGTTCTTC.

The chain couples TRBV11-1 to TRBJ2-1; 11 bases fit TRBD2. J gave up 9 bases and V 2 bases, and 9 bases lay outside the gene matches. Germline values: CDR1 SGHAT, CDR2 FQDESV (reference sequence). This CDR3 region has 16 residues. The DNA of the CDR3 is TGTGCCAGCAGCTTAAGCCTAGCGGGAGGTTTCAGTGAGCAGTTCTTC. Translation: CASSLSLAGGFSEQFF.

This clonotype was detected many times. The genes are TRBV5-6 and TRBJ2-1, with TRBD2 matching 7 bases. From germline, CDR1 is SGHDT and CDR2 YYEEEE. Unmatched junction bases numbered 4, after V lost 3 bases and J lost 4 bases. CDR3 size: 14 residues. CDR3 amino acids: CASSSSGMYNEQFF. DNA for the CDR3: TGTGCCAGCAGCTCCAGCGGGATGTACAATGAGCAGTTCTTC.

This clonotype was counted a few times. The chain joins TRBV28 to TRBJ2-7; D may correspond to TRBD1 or TRBD2 (6 bases each). V was clipped by 7 bases and J by 0 bases, with 16 bases between them. Germline lookup yields CDR1 MDHEN and CDR2 SYDVKM. This CDR3 has 15 amino acids. CDR3 nucleotides: TGTGCCAGCAAACTACAGGGACTGGGCTCCTACGAGCAGTACTTC. Amino acids: CASKLQGLGSYEQYF.

The genes are TRBV29-1 and TRBJ1-4; D is ambiguous. CDR3 length: 14 amino acids. In germline, CDR1 is SQVTM, CDR2 ANQGSEA. V lost 7 bases, J lost 3 bases, and 15 bases lay in between. The CDR3, as DNA: TGCAGCGCTAGACCCGCAGGTTCTAATGAAAAACTGTTTTTT. Its translation: CSARPAGSNEKLFF.

Only a few counts were recorded for this clonotype. The genes are TRBV15 and TRBJ2-7; tentatively, D is TRBD2 (7 bases). The CDR3 consists of 14 residues. Germline lookup yields CDR1 LNHNV and CDR2 YYDKDF (reference sequence). Trimming removed 5 bases from V and 5 bases from J, with 16 bases in between. The CDR3 here is CATSLGRGVDEQYF. The CDR3 bases are TGTGCCACCAGCCTAGGGAGGGGGGTCGACGAGCAGTACTTC.

This clonotype was detected a few times. This chain joins TRBV5-1 and TRBJ2-1; D is uncertain. Germline V CDR1 and CDR2: SGHRS, YFSETQ. V was pared by 2 bases and J by 1 base, with 13 bases between. The CDR3 covers 16 residues. The CDR3 nucleotides read TGCGCCAGCAGCTTAAACAGTCCGTCGTCCTACAATGAGCAGTTCTTC. Translating gives CASSLNSPSSYNEQFF. Supplemented by reference TRBV5-1 and TRBJ2-1, the full variable domain reads KAGVTQTPRYLIKTRGQQVTLSCSPISGHRSVSWYQQTPGQGLQFLFEYFSETQRNKGNFPGRFSGRQFSNSRSEMNVSTLELGDSALYLCASSLNSPSSYNEQFFGPGTRLTVL.

The chain uses TRBV11-2 and TRBJ2-1; the D is unclear. This CDR3 is built from 13 residues. V lost 5 bases and J 8 bases, leaving 13 bases between the germline ends. CDR1 and CDR2 from the germline V gene are SGHAT and FQNNGV. DNA for the CDR3: TGTGCCAGCAGCCCACTGAGAAGAGATGAGCAGTTCTTC. Protein: CASSPLRRDEQFF.

This clonotype was seen ten or more times. The J gene is TRBJ2-3, the V gene TRBV7-7, with a possible D match to TRBD1 (6 bases). Germline V gene lookup returns CDR1 SSHAT and CDR2 FNYEAQ (reference sequence). V lost 3 bases to trimming and J lost 7 bases, with 14 bases between them. This CDR3 region has 14 residues. The CDR3 loop is CASSFGTQGNTQYF. In nucleotides, the CDR3 is TGTGCCAGCAGCTTTGGGACACAGGGTAATACGCAGTATTTT.

This chain links TRBV28 with TRBJ1-5, with TRBD1 as a possible D gene (5 bases). Looked up from germline, CDR1 is MDHEN and CDR2 is SYDVKM. V was clipped by 3 bases and J by 6 bases, with 12 bases between them. CDR3 size: 14 residues. In DNA form, the CDR3 reads TGTGCCAGCAGTTTCATCAGGGAGGCTCAGCCCCAGCATTTT. This gives the protein CASSFIREAQPQHF.